The rows below give T cell receptor beta chains drawn from one sample of a study of post-analysis software for immune sequencing data. TCRdb re-analysed the PCR reads in MiXCR, keeping a single row per CDR3 protein. The table has 650,000 to 850,000 distinct CDR3 sequences, around 46% seen once. Sequencing input: blood. These receptors were taken from a girl between 10 and 17 years old with multiple sclerosis. Both conserved end residues are part of each CDR3. The D gene is left open where the match is weak. Rows may omit the clone size; those that give it use once, few, many or a size class.

d_call clone_size j_call v_call cdr3_nt cdr3_aa
TRBD1 NA TRBJ2-7 TRBV24-1 TGTGCCACCAGCGCTATGGGACAGGGGGCCCACGAGCAGTACTTC CATSAMGQGAHEQYF
NA NA TRBJ1-1 TRBV6-5 TGTGCCAGCAGTTACTACCCCCTGGGACAAATGAACACTGAAGCTTTCTTT CASSYYPLGQMNTEAFF
TRBD2 NA TRBJ2-1 TRBV14 TGTGCCAGCAGCCAAGATTTACTAGCGGACAACAATGAGCAGTTCTTC CASSQDLLADNNEQFF
NA NA TRBJ2-6 TRBV24-1 TGTGCCACCAGTGATTCTATGTCTGGGGCCAACGTCCTGACTTTC CATSDSMSGANVLTF
TRBD1 few TRBJ2-1 TRBV5-1 TGCGCCAGCAGGGAGGGACAGGAGTTCGATGAGCAGTTCTTC CASREGQEFDEQFF
TRBD1 few TRBJ2-7 TRBV12-3/TRBV12-4 TGTGCCAGCACCCATTCCGGGACAGGGCAATACGAGCAGTACTTC CASTHSGTGQYEQYF
TRBD1 NA TRBJ1-5 TRBV12-3/TRBV12-4 TGTGCCAGCAGTTTAGAAGGGACAGGTTCTATCAAGCCCCAGCATTTT CASSLEGTGSIKPQHF
NA NA TRBJ1-1 TRBV4-2 TGTGCCAGCAGCCAAGTTGGAATGAACACTGAAGCTTTCTTT CASSQVGMNTEAFF
NA NA TRBJ2-5 TRBV29-1 TGCAGCGGGGAGGGGGGAGGACCCCAAGAGACCCAGTACTTC CSGEGGGPQETQYF
TRBD1 many TRBJ2-1 TRBV7-8 TGTGCCAGCAGCCCAGGGGGTCGTGATGAGCAGTTCTTC CASSPGGRDEQFF
TRBD2 NA TRBJ2-7 TRBV6-5 TGTGCCAGCAGTTTCACTAGCGGGAGTGGCGAGCAGTACTTC CASSFTSGSGEQYF
NA NA TRBJ1-5 TRBV12-3/TRBV12-4 TGTGCCAGCAGTCGGGACGGCCAAAGGAATCAGCCCCAGCATTTT CASSRDGQRNQPQHF
NA NA TRBJ2-5 TRBV9 TGTGCCAGCAGCGTAGAAACAGAACAAGAGACCCAGTACTTC CASSVETEQETQYF
TRBD1 NA TRBJ2-1 TRBV20-1 TGCAGTGCTATGGGACAGCTCAATGAGCAGTTCTTC CSAMGQLNEQFF
NA NA TRBJ2-4 TRBV3-1 TGTGCCAGCAGCCCACAGCCGACAGGCTCAGAGCAGTACTTC CASSPQPTGSEQYF
NA NA TRBJ2-5 TRBV7-2 TGTGCCAGCAGCTTATGGGCGCGGAAAGAGACCCAGTACTTC CASSLWARKETQYF
NA few TRBJ2-5 TRBV20-1 TGCAGTGCTAGAGCTCCCAAGGACGGGCAAGAGACCCAGTACTTC CSARAPKDGQETQYF
NA few TRBJ2-7 TRBV6-6 TGTGCCACCGGACAGATTCTAACCTACGAGCAGTACTTC CATGQILTYEQYF
NA NA TRBJ2-5 TRBV3-1 TGTGCCAGCAGCCAGCTTTCTTTTCAAGAGACCCAGTACTTC CASSQLSFQETQYF
NA NA TRBJ1-1 TRBV20-1 TGCAGTGCTAGAGCCCCCATTTGGGGGCGGAACACTGAAGCTTTCTTT CSARAPIWGRNTEAFF
NA NA TRBJ2-3 TRBV14 TGTGCCAGCAGCCAAGGGGGGCGGTCAGGTACTAATACGCAGTATTTT CASSQGGRSGTNTQYF
NA few TRBJ2-3 TRBV29-1 TGCAGCGTTGAGGGGCGCACAGATACGCAGTATTTT CSVEGRTDTQYF
NA many TRBJ2-7 TRBV10-2 TGCGCCAGCAGTGAGCTAGCCTACGAGCAGTACTTC CASSELAYEQYF
NA NA TRBJ2-7 TRBV20-1 TGCAGTGCTAGACCCCGGGAAGGTATCTCCTACGAGCAGTACTTC CSARPREGISYEQYF
NA few TRBJ1-2 TRBV12-3/TRBV12-4 TGTGCCAGCAGTTTCACGGGTTTAGGGTATGGCTACACCTTC CASSFTGLGYGYTF
TRBD2 few TRBJ2-1 TRBV20-1 TGCAGTGCTAGAGTGGCAGCGGGAGAGGGGGAGCAGTTCTTC CSARVAAGEGEQFF
NA NA TRBJ1-2 TRBV27 TGTGCCAGCAGTTTTCGCAGGACAGAGTTAGCTAACTATGGCTACACCTTC CASSFRRTELANYGYTF
TRBD1 NA TRBJ2-3 TRBV13 TGTGCCAGCAGCTCCAGGGACAGCAAAACTAGCACAGATACGCAGTATTTT CASSSRDSKTSTDTQYF
NA NA TRBJ2-5 TRBV6-1 TGTGCCAGCAGTAAACGAATAATGCCGAGGCGGGCTCAAGAGACCCAGTACTTC CASSKRIMPRRAQETQYF
TRBD1 NA TRBJ2-3 TRBV27 TGTGCCAGCAGGCCAACAGGGGCGACAGATACGCAGTATTTT CASRPTGATDTQYF
NA NA TRBJ1-5 TRBV28 TGTGCCAGCAGTTTGTGGCAGATCAATAGCAATCAGCCCCAGCATTTT CASSLWQINSNQPQHF
TRBD1 few TRBJ1-2 TRBV29-1 TGCAGCTCCGCGAGGGGGACAGGAGGGCACACCTTC CSSARGTGGHTF
NA NA TRBJ2-3 TRBV20-1 TGCAGTGCTACCGATTACAGGGGAGGGACAGATACGCAGTATTTT CSATDYRGGTDTQYF
NA NA TRBJ2-3 TRBV10-1 TGCGCCAGCAGTGGGTCGAGGGGGACCCGCACAGATACGCAGTATTTT CASSGSRGTRTDTQYF
NA NA TRBJ2-5 TRBV7-2 TGTGCCAGCAGCCCCCCGGTGGGTGAGCTCCAAGAGACCCAGTACTTC CASSPPVGELQETQYF
NA NA TRBJ2-7 TRBV4-2 TGTGCCAGCAGCCAAGATCGGGGTAGTTTCTACGAGCAGTACTTC CASSQDRGSFYEQYF
TRBD1 NA TRBJ1-2 TRBV20-1 TGCAGTGCTGTCCGAGACAGGGACGCTGGTGGCTACACCTTC CSAVRDRDAGGYTF
TRBD2 few TRBJ2-3 TRBV30 TGTGCCTATCTAGCGGCTAGCACAGATACGCAGTATTTT CAYLAASTDTQYF
NA NA TRBJ2-5 TRBV6-6 TGTGCCAGCAGTTACTCTGAGGGAGCAGAGACCCAGTACTTC CASSYSEGAETQYF
NA NA TRBJ1-1 TRBV7-6 TGTGCCAGCAGCTTAGCACCTTTAACAGGGAACACTGAAGCTTTCTTT CASSLAPLTGNTEAFF
NA NA TRBJ2-7 TRBV27 TGTGCCAGCAGTTTATCAGGGGCCCTCCGCTACGAGCAGTACTTC CASSLSGALRYEQYF